A selection of T cell receptor beta chains follows, all from one sample in a study of T cell changes during pregnancy in multiple sclerosis. The repertoire was sequenced with immunoSEQ multiplex PCR; TCRdb's copy has only in-frame clones and lacks some. Of 60,000 to 90,000 clones in the sample, about 93% were seen once. The input for sequencing was peripheral blood, taken in the first trimester of pregnancy. These receptors were collected from a female donor in good health, enrolled as a control in a pregnancy study. CDR3s include the opening cysteine and the closing phenylalanine or tryptophan. A D gene is named only where the DNA matches it firmly. Not every row has a clone size; where given, it reads once, few, many or a size class.

>TRBJ1-4|TRBV2|many|TRBD1
CASTETGGWLVF
TGTGCCAGCACTGAGACAGGGGGCTGGCTGGTTTTT
>TRBJ2-7|TRBV28|-|TRBD1
CASSLDRGYEQYF
TGTGCCAGCAGTTTGGACAGGGGTTACGAGCAGTACTTC
>TRBJ2-5|TRBV27|once|-
CASRKPGVQETQYF
TGTGCCAGCAGGAAACCAGGGGTTCAAGAGACCCAGTACTTC
>TRBJ2-7|TRBV27|-|-
CAGPRVGEQYF
TGTGCCGGCCCGAGGGTCGGGGAGCAGTACTTC
>TRBJ2-7|TRBV7-8|-|TRBD1
CASSTRTGDEQYF
TGTGCCAGCAGCACCCGGACAGGGGACGAGCAGTACTTC
>TRBJ2-3|TRBV7-9|-|-
CASSPGGDTQYF
TGTGCCAGCAGCCCTGGCGGGGATACGCAGTATTTT
>TRBJ2-7|TRBV28|-|TRBD2
CASSLGRAGEQYF
TGTGCCAGCAGTTTGGGGAGGGCGGGAGAGCAGTACTTC
>TRBJ2-2|TRBV7-2|-|-
CASSQSVLNTGELFF
TGTGCCAGCAGTCAGAGCGTTTTGAACACCGGGGAGCTGTTTTTT
>TRBJ2-5|TRBV18|-|-
CASSPGRQETQYF
TGTGCCAGCTCACCTGGCAGACAAGAGACCCAGTACTTC
>TRBJ2-7|TRBV28|-|-
CASLAHNPSYEQYF
TGTGCCAGCCTCGCCCACAACCCCTCCTACGAGCAGTACTTC
>TRBJ2-3|TRBV5-1|-|TRBD1
CASSLQGGYDTDTQYF
TGCGCCAGCAGCTTGCAAGGGGGCTATGACACAGATACGCAGTATTTT
>TRBJ1-1|TRBV5-8|-|TRBD1
CASSPPGQGGWNTEAFF
TGTGCCAGCAGCCCACCGGGACAGGGGGGCTGGAACACTGAAGCTTTCTTT
>TRBJ2-3|TRBV6-4|-|TRBD2
CASSETSHGTDTQYF
TGTGCCAGCAGTGAGACTAGCCACGGCACAGATACGCAGTATTTT
>TRBJ1-1|TRBV30|few|-
CAWSAATGYMNTEAFF
TGTGCCTGGAGTGCGGCGACAGGATACATGAACACTGAAGCTTTCTTT
>TRBJ2-2|TRBV5-4|-|-
CASSLTTGELFF
TGTGCCAGCAGCCTAACCACCGGGGAGCTGTTTTTT
>TRBJ2-1|TRBV5-6|-|TRBD2
CASSLPGTSGSNEQFF
TGTGCCAGCAGCTTGCCTGGGACTAGCGGGAGCAATGAGCAGTTCTTC